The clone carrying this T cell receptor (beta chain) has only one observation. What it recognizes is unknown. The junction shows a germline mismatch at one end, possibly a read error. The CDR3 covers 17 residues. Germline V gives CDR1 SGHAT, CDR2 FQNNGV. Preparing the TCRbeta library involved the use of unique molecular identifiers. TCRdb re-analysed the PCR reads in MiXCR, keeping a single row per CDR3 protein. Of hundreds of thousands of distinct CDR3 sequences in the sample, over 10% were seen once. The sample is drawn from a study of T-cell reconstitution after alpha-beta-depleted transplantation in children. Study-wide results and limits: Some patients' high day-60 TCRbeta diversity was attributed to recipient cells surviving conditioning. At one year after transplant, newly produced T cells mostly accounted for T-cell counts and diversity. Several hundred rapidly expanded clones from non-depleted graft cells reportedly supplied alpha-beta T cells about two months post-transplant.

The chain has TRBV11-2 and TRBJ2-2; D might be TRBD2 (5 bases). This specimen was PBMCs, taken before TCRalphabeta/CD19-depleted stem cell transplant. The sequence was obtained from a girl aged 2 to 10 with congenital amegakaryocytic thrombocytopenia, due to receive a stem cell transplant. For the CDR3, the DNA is TGTGTCAGCAGAAACTCCCTCGGGGTTCCGAACACCGGGGAGCTGTTTTTT. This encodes CVSRNSLGVPNTGELFF.